Described below is a single T cell receptor (beta chain) sequence and its context. Its antigen is as yet unknown. This CDR3 comprises 12 residues. Germline loops: CDR1 MNHNS, CDR2 SASEGT. The V end lost 6 bases, the J end lost 7 bases, and 10 bases lay between the germline ends. These data originate in a study of OX40 agonist ivuxolimab in advanced cancers. Whole-study context: The dose of intravenous ivuxolimab that patients received every 2 weeks ranged from 0.01 to 10 mg/kg. Study conclusions and caveats: Clonal expansion among partial responders at 0.1-3.0 mg/kg ranked near the lowest. On average, a greater number of expanded clones characterised CD8+ T cells relative to CD4+.

TCRdb's copy holds only in-frame clones and misses some; the assay was immunoSEQ multiplex PCR. The sample includes more than 65,000 clones, less than 85% of them seen just once. The origin of this receptor is an adult with an advanced solid tumor such as melanoma, head and neck, liver or kidney cancer. V gene TRBV6-1 combines with J gene TRBJ2-1; D uncertain. Sample: CD4+ or CD8+ T cells sorted from blood, taken in a trial of the OX40 agonist ivuxolimab. The CDR3 protein is CASSNPGNEQFF. CDR3 DNA: TGTGCCAGCAGCAACCCTGGGAATGAGCAGTTCTTC.